Listed here are 22 T cell receptor beta chains from one sample, sequenced in a study of blood T cell repertoires in COVID-19. Assay used: immunoSEQ multiplex PCR; TCRdb lists only in-frame clones, some missing. The table records just over 75,000 clones, 87% of them present only once. The sample consisted of peripheral blood. The receptors were sampled from a woman of 80 years or more with active or convalescent COVID-19.

The rearrangement uses TRBV2 and TRBJ2-7; weak D call: TRBD2 (6 bases). CDR3 length: 14 amino acids. Per germline, CDR1 SNHLY and CDR2 FYNNEI. Between the trimmed V and J ends, which lost 6 bases and 2 bases, there was a span of 14 bases. This chain's CDR3 is CASRPTGLTYEQYF. CDR3 DNA sequence: TGTGCCAGCAGACCAACGGGACTCACCTACGAGCAGTACTTC.

The chain is built from TRBV15 and TRBJ2-7; 10 nucleotides agree with TRBD2. The CDR3 extends over 13 amino acids. The J segment lost 0 bases and the V segment lost 8 bases, leaving 1 base of the junction unmatched. Germline V lookup: CDR1 LNHNV, CDR2 YYDKDF (reference sequence). The chain's CDR3 is CATGLAASYEQYF. CDR3 in DNA: TGTGCCACCGGACTAGCGGCCTCCTACGAGCAGTACTTC.

The chain combines TRBV5-4 with TRBJ1-3, with D maybe TRBD1 (5 bases). Germline values: CDR1 SGHNT, CDR2 YYREEE (reference sequence). This CDR3 contains 15 residues. V was shortened by 1 base and J by 0 bases, with 8 bases between the two germline ends. In nucleotides, the CDR3 is TGTGCCAGCAGCTTGACGGGGGGCTCTGGAAACACCATATATTTT. Encoded protein: CASSLTGGSGNTIYF.

This clone was seen only a few times. J is TRBJ2-7 and V is TRBV19, with 9 bases identical to TRBD1. V lost 10 bases, J lost 5 bases, and 12 bases stayed unmatched. The CDR3 loop spans 14 amino acids. Germline loops: CDR1 LNHDA, CDR2 SQIVND (reference sequence). The CDR3 sequence is CATEKGQGSNEQYF. The CDR3 DNA is TGTGCCACTGAAAAGGGACAGGGTAGCAACGAGCAGTACTTC.

The chain recombines TRBV4-3 with TRBJ2-7; the match to TRBD2 covers 8 bases. J gave up 5 bases and V 4 bases, and 7 bases lay outside the gene matches. The CDR3 covers 14 residues. Germline CDR1 reads LGHNA; CDR2 reads YSLEER. The CDR3 DNA reads TGCGCCAGCAGCCGAGAGCGGGAGTCCCACGAGCAGTACTTC. This encodes CASSRERESHEQYF.

V is TRBV5-4 and J is TRBJ2-1, with 11 bases that match TRBD2. V dropped 2 bases and J dropped 10; count of bases not matched to a gene: 5. From germline, CDR1 is SGHNT and CDR2 YYREEE (reference sequence). The CDR3 runs to 14 residues. This chain's CDR3 is CASSFSGGAGEQFF. DNA for the CDR3: TGTGCCAGCAGCTTTAGCGGGGGGGCCGGAGAGCAGTTCTTC.

The chain joins TRBV19 to TRBJ2-3; D is perhaps TRBD2 (7 bases). The CDR3 is 19 residues long. Per germline, CDR1 LNHDA and CDR2 SQIVND (reference sequence). V lost 6 bases and J 4 bases, leaving 29 bases between the germline ends. CDR3 region: CASSPFFWGGRGGSDTQYF. The CDR3 DNA is TGTGCCAGTAGCCCTTTTTTTTGGGGGGGCCGAGGAGGTTCAGATACGCAGTATTTT.

This clone turned up a few times. The gene calls are TRBV7-8 and TRBJ2-2; 14 bases agree with TRBD2. The CDR3 length is 16 residues. V dropped 4 bases and J dropped 7; count of bases not matched to a gene: 5. CDR1 and CDR2 (germline): SGHVS, FQNEAQ. CDR3 loop: CASSSTSGRAGGELFF. The DNA of the CDR3 is TGTGCCAGCAGCTCGACTAGCGGGAGGGCCGGCGGGGAGCTGTTTTTT.

This chain uses TRBV6-2 or TRBV6-3 with TRBJ1-2, with 8 bases lining up with TRBD1. The CDR3 is made up of 16 amino acids. The J segment lost 5 bases and the V segment lost 6 bases, leaving 14 bases of the junction unmatched. Looked up from germline, CDR1 is MNHEY and CDR2 is SVGEGT. The CDR3 coding sequence is TGTGCCAGCAGCCGGACAGGGACCCTAAACTCGTATGGCTACACCTTC. This sequence encodes CASSRTGTLNSYGYTF.

This clone was observed a handful of times. V and J are TRBV24-1 and TRBJ2-5; possibly TRBD1 for D (5 bases). Germline loops: CDR1 KGHDR, CDR2 SFDVKD. The CDR3 contains 15 residues. V dropped 1 base and J dropped 5 bases, with 13 bases sitting between them. CDR3 sequence: CATSDFRESRETQYF. For the CDR3, the DNA is TGTGCCACCAGTGATTTCAGGGAATCTAGGGAGACCCAGTACTTC.

This clone was recorded once. This chain joins TRBV14 and TRBJ1-1; TRBD1 is a possible D gene (6 bases). The CDR3 is 13 amino acids. V lost 0 bases, J lost 11 bases, and 13 bases lay in between. Germline V lookup: CDR1 SGHDN, CDR2 FVKESK. The CDR3 region is CASSQDRGIGAFF. The CDR3 DNA reads TGTGCCAGCAGCCAAGATAGGGGGATAGGGGCTTTCTTT.

The chain joins TRBV27 to TRBJ2-7; 7 bases agree with TRBD1. The junction had 9 bases not matched to a gene; V was cut back by 5 bases and J by 5 bases. Per germline, CDR1 MNHEY and CDR2 SMNVEV (reference sequence). This CDR3 has 14 residues. CDR3 in DNA: TGTGCCAGCAGTATACAGGGGTTTTTGAACGAGCAGTACTTC. Its translation: CASSIQGFLNEQYF.

V usage is TRBV2 and J usage is TRBJ1-1, with D unresolved. The CDR3 loop spans 12 amino acids. The germline V gene encodes CDR1 SNHLY and CDR2 FYNNEI. V shed 5 bases and J shed 1 base, with 5 bases lying between them. CDR3 loop: CASSLSNTEAFF. The DNA for the CDR3 is TGTGCCAGCAGTCTATCGAACACTGAAGCTTTCTTT. Full variable domain (remainder filled in from reference TRBV2 and TRBJ1-1): EPEVTQTPSHQVTQMGQEVILRCVPISNHLYFYWYRQILGQKVEFLVSFYNNEISEKSEIFDDQFSVERPDGSNFTLKIRSTKLEDSAMYFCASSLSNTEAFFGQGTRLTVV.

This CDR3 is CASSLEPGGTEAFF. DNA for the CDR3: TGTGCCAGCAGCTTAGAGCCGGGAGGGACTGAAGCTTTCTTT. The chain joins TRBV11-2 to TRBJ1-1; D unclear. Germline-derived CDR1 and CDR2 are SGHAT and FQNNGV. The CDR3 length is 14 residues. V gave up 0 bases and J gave up 5 bases, with 10 bases separating them. Combining the CDR3 with reference TRBV11-2 and TRBJ1-1 gives the whole variable domain EAGVAQSPRYKIIEKRQSVAFWCNPISGHATLYWYQQILGQGPKLLIQFQNNGVVDDSQLPKDRFSAERLKGVDSTLKIQPAKLEDSAVYLCASSLEPGGTEAFFGQGTRLTVV.

The genes are TRBV28 and TRBJ2-2; TRBD2 matches 9 bases. After removal of 6 bases from V and 2 bases from J, the junction contained 4 bases not matched to a gene. CDR1 MDHEN and CDR2 SYDVKM come from the germline V gene. The CDR3 length is 15 residues. The CDR3 bases are TGTGCCAGCAGACTTAGCGGGGGAAACACCGGGGAGCTGTTTTTT. This encodes CASRLSGGNTGELFF. The whole variable domain, filled in from reference TRBV28 and TRBJ2-2, reads DVKVTQSSRYLVKRTGEKVFLECVQDMDHENMFWYRQDPGLGLRLIYFSYDVKMKEKGDIPEGYSVSREKKERFSLILESASTNQTSMYLCASRLSGGNTGELFFGEGSRLTVL.

This clone was counted between two and nine times. The V and J genes are TRBV18 and TRBJ2-1, with D possibly TRBD2 on 6 matching bases. Germline CDR1 KGHSH, CDR2 LQKENI. V was trimmed by 5 bases and J by 5 bases, leaving 19 bases between them. CDR3 length: 16 amino acids. CDR3 nucleotides: TGTGCCAGCTCATCCTCTCTAGCGCTAAGCCACAATGAGCAGTTCTTC. The encoded protein is CASSSSLALSHNEQFF. Drawing the rest from reference TRBV18 and TRBJ2-1, the complete variable domain is NAGVMQNPRHLVRRRGQEARLRCSPMKGHSHVYWYRQLPEEGLKFMVYLQKENIIDESGMPKERFSAEFPKEGPSILRIQQVVRGDSAAYFCASSSSLALSHNEQFFGPGTRLTVL.

V gene TRBV7-9 combines with J gene TRBJ1-1, with 8 bases fitting TRBD1. Unmatched junction bases numbered 9, after V lost 2 bases and J lost 1 base. The CDR3 loop spans 17 amino acids. The V gene's germline CDR1 is SEHNR and CDR2 FQNEAQ (reference sequence). CDR3 in amino acids: CASSLSDRGDWNTEAFF. CDR3 sequence (DNA): TGTGCCAGCAGCTTATCCGACAGGGGCGACTGGAACACTGAAGCTTTCTTT.

J is TRBJ2-7 and V is TRBV18; D unclear. CDR3 length equals 11 residues. V was clipped by 6 bases and J by 6 bases, with 9 bases between them. The V gene's germline CDR1 is KGHSH and CDR2 LQKENI. In nucleotides, the CDR3 is TGTGCCAGCTCGTCCTTGAGCGAGCAGTACTTC. This sequence encodes CASSSLSEQYF.

The CDR3 sequence is CASSLTQGGTDTQYF. CDR3 nucleotide sequence: TGTGCCAGCAGCCTTACTCAGGGCGGCACAGATACGCAGTATTTT. The chain is built from TRBV7-6 and TRBJ2-3, with D maybe TRBD1 (5 bases). Trimming removed 5 bases at V and 1 base at J, with 13 bases between. The germline gives CDR1 SGHVS, CDR2 FNYEAQ. The CDR3 loop spans 15 amino acids.

This clone has only a few counts. The V call is TRBV28, the J call TRBJ2-3; D perhaps matches TRBD2 (7 bases). Germline loops: CDR1 MDHEN, CDR2 SYDVKM. There are 14 residues in the CDR3. Trimming cost V 5 bases and J 3 bases, with 12 bases left between them. The CDR3 sequence: CASSRGGGTDTQYF. The CDR3 coding sequence is TGTGCCAGCAGTCGAGGGGGGGGGACAGATACGCAGTATTTT.

The rearrangement joins TRBV6-4 to TRBJ1-1; the D gene is possibly TRBD1 (6 bases). CDR3 length: 13 amino acids. V was shortened by 6 bases and J by 8 bases, with 16 bases between the two germline ends. Per germline, CDR1 MRHNA and CDR2 SNTAGT. CDR3 sequence: CASSDGIGTEAFF. CDR3 nucleotides: TGTGCCAGCAGCGACGGGATAGGGACAGAAGCTTTCTTT.

The chain couples TRBV27 to TRBJ1-6; 9 bases line up with TRBD1. Germline assignment: CDR1 MNHEY and CDR2 SMNVEV (reference sequence). CDR3 length: 19 residues. The trim removed 6 bases at V and 0 bases at J, leaving 12 bases unmatched. CDR3 loop: CASSRRSGQGSSYNSPLHF. As DNA, the CDR3 is TGTGCCAGCAGCCGCCGCTCTGGACAGGGGAGCTCCTATAATTCACCCCTCCACTTT.